This T cell receptor beta chain was observed in a study of T cells after yellow fever vaccination. This clonotype was seen repeatedly, ten times or more. Its antigen is unidentified. This CDR3 comprises 15 residues. Germline CDR1 is SGHNT and CDR2 is YYREEE (reference sequence). Trimming at V came to 5 bases and at J to 0 bases, leaving 6 bases not matched to a gene. Each CDR3 protein is one row after TCRdb ran MiXCR on the 5' RACE reads. The repertoire holds approximately 250,000 distinct CDR3 sequences, with approximately 6.3% as singletons. Broader study findings: Reappearance after the booster was observed for most primary-vaccination clones (roughly 96% CD4, roughly 90% CD8).

This sequence joins TRBV5-4 and TRBJ2-7, with 9 bases aligning to TRBD2. This specimen was CD4+ T cells sorted from PBMCs, taken on the day of the yellow fever booster vaccination. This sequence originates from a man aged 30-40 years who received the YFV17D yellow fever vaccine. The chain's CDR3 is CASSRQTSGSYEQYF. The CDR3 nucleotides are TGTGCCAGCAGTCGCCAGACTAGCGGCTCCTACGAGCAGTACTTC. Using reference TRBV5-4 and TRBJ2-7 for the parts outside the CDR3, the full variable domain is ETGVTQSPTHLIKTRGQQVTLRCSSQSGHNTVSWYQQALGQGPQFIFQYYREEENGRGNFPPRFSGLQFPNYSSELNVNALELDDSALYLCASSRQTSGSYEQYFGPGTRLTVT.